The 13 T cell receptor beta chains below all came from one sample that was sequenced in a study of cytomegalovirus exposure and HLA in healthy donors. The assay was immunoSEQ multiplex PCR, and TCRdb's table has in-frame clones only and misses some. The sample contains about 84,000 clones, approximately 90% of which appear only once. Sequencing was carried out using PBMCs. The receptors shown here come from a man aged 25-45 years in good health and CMV-seronegative.

V is TRBV28 and J is TRBJ2-3; TRBD1 might be the D (5 bases). This CDR3 is 13 amino acids long. Germline values: CDR1 MDHEN, CDR2 SYDVKM. The germline V and J ends were trimmed by 2 bases and 7 bases, with 10 bases remaining between them. CDR3 region: CASSLPGLNTQYF. The CDR3 bases are TGTGCCAGCAGTTTACCAGGGTTGAATACGCAGTATTTT.

The rearrangement uses TRBV6-1 and TRBJ1-1, with 7 positions matching TRBD1. CDR1 is MNHNS and CDR2 is SASEGT in the germline V gene. The length of the CDR3 is 13 residues. J gave up 6 bases and V 5 bases, and 6 bases lay outside the gene matches. CDR3 sequence reads: CASSLQGDAEAFF. DNA for the CDR3: TGTGCCAGCAGTCTCCAGGGGGACGCTGAAGCTTTCTTT.

J is TRBJ2-7 and V is TRBV28; no clear D. CDR3 length: 12 residues. Germline V gene lookup returns CDR1 MDHEN and CDR2 SYDVKM. Trimming pared 1 base from V and 4 bases from J, leaving 5 bases between. The DNA of the CDR3 is TGTGCCAGCAGTTTATTCCCTTACGAGCAGTACTTC. This codes for CASSLFPYEQYF. The full variable domain, its missing parts supplied by reference TRBV28 and TRBJ2-7, is DVKVTQSSRYLVKRTGEKVFLECVQDMDHENMFWYRQDPGLGLRLIYFSYDVKMKEKGDIPEGYSVSREKKERFSLILESASTNQTSMYLCASSLFPYEQYFGPGTRLTVT.

V and J are TRBV29-1 and TRBJ1-1; 10 bases align to TRBD1. CDR1 and CDR2 (germline): SQVTM, ANQGSEA. The CDR3 consists of 16 residues. V was pared by 7 bases and J by 4 bases, with 15 bases of the junction left unmatched. In DNA, the CDR3 is TGCAGCGCTTCGGACAGGGGGATCGTAGGAGGCACTGAAGCTTTCTTT. Its translation: CSASDRGIVGGTEAFF.

This clone was counted once. This chain connects TRBV11-2 to TRBJ1-2; 10 bases fit TRBD1. J lost 3 bases, V lost 5 bases, and 6 bases had no gene match. The V gene's germline CDR1 is SGHAT and CDR2 FQNNGV. The CDR3 consists of 15 residues. CDR3 residues: CASSGRDRGHYGYTF. CDR3 DNA sequence: TGTGCCAGCAGCGGCCGGGACAGGGGTCACTATGGCTACACCTTC.

The rearrangement joins TRBV6-5 to TRBJ2-1; D is perhaps TRBD2 (5 bases). The CDR3 has 14 amino acids. The V end lost 1 base, the J end lost 3 bases, and 7 bases lay between the germline ends. In germline, CDR1 is MNHEY, CDR2 SVGAGI. For the CDR3, the DNA is TGTGCCAGCAGTTACTTCCGGGACTACAATGAGCAGTTCTTC. Protein sequence: CASSYFRDYNEQFF.

The gene calls are TRBV5-1 and TRBJ2-7; 7 bases line up with TRBD1. In germline, CDR1 is SGHRS, CDR2 YFSETQ. This CDR3 has 14 amino acids. With 7 bases clipped from V and 0 bases from J, the junction kept 7 bases outside the gene matches. The DNA for the CDR3 is TGCGCCAGCTCAACCGGGACAGTCTCCTACGAGCAGTACTTC. Translating gives CASSTGTVSYEQYF.

The chain recombines TRBV28 with TRBJ2-2; TRBD1 might be the D (5 bases). The CDR3 covers 15 residues. V dropped 2 bases and J dropped 1 base, with 8 bases sitting between them. Germline-derived CDR1 and CDR2 are MDHEN and SYDVKM. The CDR3 DNA follows: TGTGCCAGCAGTTTACCCGGACAGAACACCGGGGAGCTGTTTTTT. This encodes CASSLPGQNTGELFF.

This clone was recorded once. The CDR3 DNA follows: TGTGCCAGCAGTGTTTCACAGGGCAACTATGGCTACACCTTC. It translates to CASSVSQGNYGYTF. This chain joins TRBV28 and TRBJ1-2; D is possibly TRBD1 (6 bases). The CDR3 extends over 14 amino acids. The ends were cut back, 5 bases at V and 2 bases at J, with 12 bases in the middle. Germline V gene sequence: CDR1 MDHEN, CDR2 SYDVKM.

The rearrangement joins TRBV2 to TRBJ2-7, with D possibly TRBD2 on 6 matching bases. Trimming cost V 7 bases and J 3 bases, with 10 bases left between them. Germline loops: CDR1 SNHLY, CDR2 FYNNEI. The CDR3 extends over 12 amino acids. The CDR3 DNA reads as TGTGCCAGCACCGGCGGGAACTACGAGCAGTACTTC. Translating gives CASTGGNYEQYF.

V gene TRBV28 combines with J gene TRBJ2-1; TRBD2 matches 10 bases. J lost 6 bases, V lost 2 bases, and 7 bases had no gene match. Germline CDR1 reads MDHEN; CDR2 reads SYDVKM. The CDR3 is made up of 16 amino acids. CDR3 loop: CASSLGGLAGVNEQFF. The CDR3 DNA is TGTGCCAGCAGTTTAGGGGGGCTAGCGGGAGTCAATGAGCAGTTCTTC. Full variable domain (remainder filled in from reference TRBV28 and TRBJ2-1): DVKVTQSSRYLVKRTGEKVFLECVQDMDHENMFWYRQDPGLGLRLIYFSYDVKMKEKGDIPEGYSVSREKKERFSLILESASTNQTSMYLCASSLGGLAGVNEQFFGPGTRLTVL.

The chain combines TRBV7-2 with TRBJ2-3; 8 positions match TRBD2. The CDR3 runs to 15 residues. Per the germline V gene, CDR1 is SGHTA and CDR2 is FQGNSA. V lost 3 bases, J lost 4 bases, and 6 bases stayed unmatched. The chain's CDR3 is CASSLTGLAADTQYF. The CDR3, as DNA: TGTGCCAGCAGCTTGACTGGACTAGCTGCAGATACGCAGTATTTT.

The chain employs TRBV6-5 and TRBJ1-1, with 7 bases aligning to TRBD1. J was trimmed by 6 bases and V by 3 bases; bases with no gene match: 7. CDR1 MNHEY and CDR2 SVGAGI come from the germline V gene. The CDR3 sequence is 14 residues long. CDR3 amino acids: CASSYDRVKAEAFF. In DNA form, the CDR3 reads TGTGCCAGCAGTTATGACAGGGTGAAGGCTGAAGCTTTCTTT.